These 32 T cell receptor beta chains were all obtained from the same sample, sequenced in a study of blood T cell repertoires in COVID-19. The data were produced by immunoSEQ multiplex PCR, yet TCRdb's version contains in-frame clones alone and is incomplete. The sample shows about 270,000 clones, approximately 86% of them seen only once. The sequenced material came from peripheral blood. These receptors originate from a man in his forties with active or convalescent COVID-19.

V gene TRBV28 combines with J gene TRBJ2-2, with D perhaps matching TRBD1 (6 bases). Germline V lookup: CDR1 MDHEN, CDR2 SYDVKM. The CDR3 covers 18 residues. Trimming stripped 6 bases from V and 8 bases from J, with 28 bases between. The CDR3, as DNA: TGTGCCAGCAGCTTAGTTAACACTTGGACAGTCGTTTCTGGGGAGCTGTTTTTT. Encoded protein: CASSLVNTWTVVSGELFF.

This clone was seen once. This chain uses TRBV9 with TRBJ2-1, with a weak D call TRBD2 (6 bases). V shed 0 bases and J shed 9 bases, with 19 bases lying between them. Per the germline V gene, CDR1 is SGDLS and CDR2 is YYNGEE. There are 16 residues in the CDR3. CDR3: CASSVALAQGRVEQFF. In DNA, the CDR3 is TGTGCCAGCAGCGTAGCCCTAGCGCAAGGAAGGGTTGAGCAGTTCTTC.

The chain employs TRBV14 and TRBJ1-3; D uncertain. The CDR3 length is 17 residues. V lost 2 bases and J 0 bases, leaving 14 bases between the germline ends. Germline V gene lookup returns CDR1 SGHDN and CDR2 FVKESK. The CDR3 is CASSQLRGRHSGNTIYF. The CDR3 DNA follows: TGTGCCAGCAGCCAACTTCGTGGCAGACACTCTGGAAACACCATATATTTT. The full variable domain, completed using reference TRBV14 and TRBJ1-3, is EAGVTQFPSHSVIEKGQTVTLRCDPISGHDNLYWYRRVMGKEIKFLLHFVKESKQDESGMPNNRFLAERTGGTYSTLKVQPAELEDSGVYFCASSQLRGRHSGNTIYFGEGSWLTVV.

This chain uses TRBV18 with TRBJ2-7; 9 bases match TRBD2. CDR1 KGHSH and CDR2 LQKENI come from the germline V gene. The CDR3 runs to 14 residues. With 0 bases clipped from V and 7 bases from J, the junction kept 4 bases outside the gene matches. The CDR3 DNA sequence: TGTGCCAGCTCACCACCGGGACTAGCAGGAGAGCAGTACTTC. This translates into CASSPPGLAGEQYF.

This sequence joins TRBV7-6 and TRBJ1-2, with D maybe TRBD1 (6 bases). V was clipped by 5 bases and J by 4 bases, with 23 bases between them. The CDR3 runs 17 residues. CDR1 is SGHVS and CDR2 is FNYEAQ in the germline V gene. The DNA for the CDR3 is TGTGCCAGCAGCCCTAAGGGAACCGGGGGGGCTATCTATGGCTACACCTTC. It is translated as CASSPKGTGGAIYGYTF.

The genes are TRBV5-6 and TRBJ2-1; 8 bases align to TRBD1. Trimming at V came to 4 bases and at J to 2 bases, leaving 2 bases not matched to a gene. The CDR3 loop spans 14 amino acids. CDR1 SGHDT and CDR2 YYEEEE come from the germline V gene. The chain's CDR3 is CASSVTGAYNEQFF. In nucleotides, the CDR3 is TGTGCCAGCAGCGTGACAGGGGCCTACAATGAGCAGTTCTTC. Looking up the rest from reference TRBV5-6 and TRBJ2-1 gives the full variable domain: DAGVTQSPTHLIKTRGQQVTLRCSPKSGHDTVSWYQQALGQGPQFIFQYYEEEERQRGNFPDRFSGHQFPNYSSELNVNALLLGDSALYLCASSVTGAYNEQFFGPGTRLTVL.

The rearrangement joins TRBV9 to TRBJ2-7; 11 positions match TRBD2. The ends lost 4 bases at V and 1 base at J; junction bases unmatched: 7. The CDR3 spans 16 residues. In germline, CDR1 is SGDLS, CDR2 YYNGEE. CDR3 sequence: CASSPRLAGGSYEQYF. The CDR3 region has the DNA TGTGCCAGCAGCCCACGGCTAGCGGGAGGATCCTACGAGCAGTACTTC. The entire variable domain, with the rest obtained from reference TRBV9 and TRBJ2-7, is as follows: DSGVTQTPKHLITATGQRVTLRCSPRSGDLSVYWYQQSLDQGLQFLIQYYNGEERAKGNILERFSAQQFPDLHSELNLSSLELGDSALYFCASSPRLAGGSYEQYFGPGTRLTVT.

The chain employs TRBV9 and TRBJ1-6, with D perhaps matching TRBD1 (6 bases). This CDR3 is 17 amino acids long. The V gene lost 3 bases and the J gene lost 4 bases, with 17 bases spanning the gap. Germline values: CDR1 SGDLS, CDR2 YYNGEE. As DNA, the CDR3 is TGTGCCAGCAGCGCGCCTGACGGGACAAAGTATAATTCACCCCTCCACTTT. Its translation is CASSAPDGTKYNSPLHF.

The chain recombines TRBV10-3 with TRBJ2-2; TRBD2 is a possible D gene (7 bases). Between the trimmed V and J ends, which lost 9 bases and 5 bases, there was a span of 13 bases. The CDR3 consists of 13 residues. Germline assignment: CDR1 ENHRY and CDR2 SYGVKD. The CDR3 region is CAIHEGGTGELFF. The CDR3 nucleotides are TGTGCCATTCATGAGGGGGGGACCGGGGAGCTGTTTTTT.

The gene calls are TRBV9 and TRBJ2-7; 7 nucleotides agree with TRBD1. The CDR3 runs to 15 residues. CDR1 and CDR2 (germline): SGDLS, YYNGEE. Unmatched junction bases numbered 4, after V lost 0 bases and J lost 1 base. This chain's CDR3 is CASSVAGTDSYEQYF. CDR3 coding DNA: TGTGCCAGCAGCGTAGCCGGGACAGATTCCTACGAGCAGTACTTC.

The rearrangement uses TRBV6-6 and TRBJ1-5; D gene uncertain. V was clipped by 10 bases and J by 6 bases, with 16 bases between them. Looked up from germline, CDR1 is MNHNY and CDR2 is SVGAGI (reference sequence). CDR3 length equals 13 residues. CDR3 coding DNA: TGTGCCAACTCTTTCGGGGAAGGTCAGCCCCAGCATTTT. Amino acids: CANSFGEGQPQHF.

The chain is built from TRBV3-1 (or the pseudogene TRBV3-2) and TRBJ1-2; D is possibly TRBD1 (5 bases). This CDR3 has 14 residues. The ends were cut back, 0 bases at V and 8 bases at J, with 13 bases in the middle. Germline V gene data show CDR1 as LGHDT and CDR2 as YNNKEL (reference sequence). This CDR3 is CASSQEAGRVGYTF. DNA for the CDR3: TGTGCCAGCAGCCAAGAGGCAGGGAGGGTGGGCTACACCTTC.

The chain couples TRBV28 to TRBJ1-1; perhaps TRBD1 as D (5 bases). V lost 3 bases to trimming and J lost 6 bases, with 11 bases between them. The germline V gene encodes CDR1 MDHEN and CDR2 SYDVKM. CDR3 size: 13 residues. This CDR3 is CASSFHRSPEAFF. CDR3 bases: TGTGCCAGCAGTTTTCACAGGTCCCCTGAAGCTTTCTTT.

This clone was seen more than once but under ten times. V and J are TRBV24-1 and TRBJ2-5, with TRBD1 identical over 8 bases. The V segment lost 6 bases and the J segment 5 bases; nucleotides outside the gene matches: 10. This CDR3 region has 15 residues. Germline values: CDR1 KGHDR, CDR2 SFDVKD. Here the CDR3 DNA reads TGTGCCACCAGTCACCGGGACAGGTTAACGGAGACCCAGTACTTC. Protein: CATSHRDRLTETQYF.

V gene TRBV29-1 combines with J gene TRBJ2-7, with D maybe TRBD1 (5 bases). Germline assignment: CDR1 SQVTM and CDR2 ANQGSEA. The V end lost 3 bases, the J end lost 0 bases, and 6 bases lay between the germline ends. The CDR3 has 12 residues. In DNA, the CDR3 is TGCAGCGTTGAGGACACCTCCTACGAGCAGTACTTC. Residues: CSVEDTSYEQYF.

The rearrangement uses TRBV28 and TRBJ2-2, with 9 bases fitting TRBD1. V was clipped by 6 bases and J by 5 bases; unmatched bases: 7. The germline gives CDR1 MDHEN, CDR2 SYDVKM. The CDR3 consists of 15 residues. CDR3 nucleotide sequence: TGTGCCAGCAGAGATAACAGGGGGCGTACCGGGGAGCTGTTTTTT. As protein: CASRDNRGRTGELFF.

This rearrangement joins TRBV3-1 (or the pseudogene TRBV3-2) to TRBJ2-7; D perhaps matches TRBD2 (6 bases). The CDR3 length is 17 residues. V was pared by 0 bases and J by 3 bases, with 18 bases between. Germline CDR1 reads LGHDT; CDR2 reads YNNKEL (reference sequence). The CDR3 DNA reads TGTGCCAGCAGCCAAGAAGTCCTAGCGCCCAACGGCTACGAGCAGTACTTC. Translating gives CASSQEVLAPNGYEQYF.

The V and J genes are TRBV15 and TRBJ2-3, with 9 bases aligning to TRBD2. The CDR3 loop spans 17 amino acids. The V segment lost 4 bases and the J segment 0 bases; nucleotides outside the gene matches: 8. Germline loops: CDR1 LNHNV, CDR2 YYDKDF (reference sequence). CDR3 coding DNA: TGTGCCACCAGCAAGACTTCTAGCGGGACTAGCACAGATACGCAGTATTTT. This codes for CATSKTSSGTSTDTQYF.

This clone was seen only once. This chain uses TRBV27 with TRBJ2-6; D is unclear. CDR3 length: 15 residues. V was clipped by 5 bases and J by 3 bases, with 11 bases between them. The germline gives CDR1 MNHEY, CDR2 SMNVEV (reference sequence). In nucleotides, the CDR3 is TGTGCCAGCAGTCTTCCCCCGGGTGGGGCCAACGTCCTGACTTTC. This sequence encodes CASSLPPGGANVLTF.

The chain links TRBV27 to TRBJ2-1; 7 bases are a match to TRBD2. Germline values: CDR1 MNHEY, CDR2 SMNVEV (reference sequence). With 3 bases clipped from V and 7 bases from J, the junction kept 6 bases outside the gene matches. The CDR3 consists of 14 residues. Here the CDR3 DNA reads TGTGCCAGCAGTTTTCCGGGAGGTGGGAATGAGCAGTTCTTC. Amino acids: CASSFPGGGNEQFF.

The chain has TRBV11-3 and TRBJ1-1; 11 bases are shared with TRBD1. Germline assignment: CDR1 SGHNT and CDR2 YENEEA. V lost 5 bases to trimming and J lost 0 bases; unmatched junction nucleotides: 8. The CDR3 sequence is 17 residues long. CDR3: CASSNHWTGGLNTEAFF. CDR3 bases: TGTGCCAGCAGCAACCATTGGACAGGGGGCCTGAACACTGAAGCTTTCTTT.

This chain links TRBV18 with TRBJ2-3; D possibly corresponds to TRBD2 (5 bases). CDR3 length: 13 amino acids. Germline CDR1 KGHSH, CDR2 LQKENI. With 6 bases removed from V and 3 bases from J, the gap between germline ends came to 10 bases. The CDR3 loop is CASSRGSTDTQYF. The CDR3 DNA reads as TGTGCCAGCTCGCGCGGGTCGACAGATACGCAGTATTTT.

The rearrangement links TRBV28 to TRBJ1-5; 7 nucleotides align to TRBD1. The CDR3 loop spans 15 amino acids. J gave up 10 bases and V 4 bases, and 13 bases lay outside the gene matches. Germline V gene lookup returns CDR1 MDHEN and CDR2 SYDVKM. The CDR3 sequence: CASSSPDRAVLPQHF. CDR3 nucleotide sequence: TGTGCCAGCAGTTCGCCCGACAGGGCGGTTTTACCCCAGCATTTT.

The chain links TRBV7-8 to TRBJ2-6; D perhaps matches TRBD1 (6 bases). Germline CDR1 reads SGHVS; CDR2 reads FQNEAQ. The CDR3 length is 16 residues. Trimming removed 10 bases from V and 2 bases from J, with 18 bases in between. In DNA, the CDR3 is TGTGCCACCCGCCGGGACACTCAGCCTGGGGCCAACGTCCTGACTTTC. Its translation: CATRRDTQPGANVLTF.

The chain has TRBV29-1 and TRBJ2-3; 8 bases are a match to TRBD2. CDR3 size: 15 residues. The ends lost 6 bases at V and 5 bases at J; junction bases unmatched: 13. The germline gives CDR1 SQVTM, CDR2 ANQGSEA. This CDR3 is CSVLGGDFQGDTQYF. CDR3 sequence (DNA): TGCAGCGTCCTCGGGGGGGACTTCCAGGGAGATACGCAGTATTTT.

The CDR3 DNA reads as TGTGCCAGCAGCCAAGACCCCGCCCGGGGTGCCGATACGCAGTATTTT. Encoded protein: CASSQDPARGADTQYF. This chain joins TRBV4-2 and TRBJ2-3; weak D call: TRBD2 (5 bases). The V gene lost 0 bases and the J gene lost 6 bases, with 16 bases spanning the gap. CDR1 is LGHNA, CDR2 YNFKEQ, per germline. The CDR3 has 16 amino acids.

The chain recombines TRBV7-8 with TRBJ2-7, with 7 bases fitting TRBD2. The CDR3 is 15 amino acids. Germline trimming cut 3 bases from V and 4 bases from J; bases unmatched to any gene: 9. The V gene's germline CDR1 is SGHVS and CDR2 FQNEAQ. CDR3 DNA sequence: TGTGCCAGCAGCTTCACCGGACTAGAAAGTTACGAGCAGTACTTC. The encoded protein is CASSFTGLESYEQYF.

This clone was found once. V is TRBV7-3 and J is TRBJ2-1; 11 nucleotides align to TRBD2. Germline loops: CDR1 SGHTA, CDR2 FQGTGA. The V and J ends lost 4 bases and 9 bases, in that order; junction bases with no gene match: 20. This CDR3 is 19 amino acids long. CDR3 sequence (DNA): TGTGCCAGCAGCTCCAATCCGCCTTCAACTAGCGGGAGTGTAGGTGAGCAGTTCTTC. It specifies CASSSNPPSTSGSVGEQFF. Drawing the rest from reference TRBV7-3 and TRBJ2-1, the complete variable domain is GAGVSQTPSNKVTEKGKYVELRCDPISGHTALYWYRQSLGQGPEFLIYFQGTGAADDSGLPNDRFFAVRPEGSVSTLKIQRTERGDSAVYLCASSSNPPSTSGSVGEQFFGPGTRLTVL.

V gene TRBV24-1 combines with J gene TRBJ2-3; TRBD2 matches at 9 bases. The length of the CDR3 is 16 residues. Germline CDR1 is KGHDR and CDR2 is SFDVKD. V was pared by 3 bases and J by 0 bases, with 3 bases of the junction left unmatched. CDR3 loop: CATSDLAGKSTDTQYF. CDR3 DNA: TGTGCCACCAGTGATCTAGCGGGGAAGAGCACAGATACGCAGTATTTT.

The chain links TRBV30 to TRBJ2-3, with TRBD2 identical over 11 bases. The CDR3 runs 16 residues. Germline V gene lookup returns CDR1 GTSNPN and CDR2 SVGIG (reference sequence). V shed 2 bases, J shed 2 bases, and the junction held 6 bases outside the gene matches. The DNA for the CDR3 is TGTGCCTGGAGTACAGGGACTAGCGGAATCACAGATACGCAGTATTTT. Translation: CAWSTGTSGITDTQYF.

The chain uses TRBV13 and TRBJ2-3, with TRBD1 matching over 8 bases. V shed 5 bases and J 4 bases; nucleotides not matched to a gene: 5. The CDR3 totals 14 residues. Germline V gives CDR1 PRHDT, CDR2 FYEKMQ (reference sequence). DNA of the CDR3: TGTGCCAGCAGCACCCAGACAGGGGCAGATACGCAGTATTTT. Encoded protein: CASSTQTGADTQYF. Using reference TRBV13 and TRBJ2-3 for the parts outside the CDR3, the full variable domain is AAGVIQSPRHLIKEKRETATLKCYPIPRHDTVYWYQQGPGQDPQFLISFYEKMQSDKGSIPDRFSAQQFSDYHSELNMSSLELGDSALYFCASSTQTGADTQYFGPGTRLTVL.

The V and J genes are TRBV4-1 and TRBJ1-1; D is uncertain. V was shortened by 4 bases and J by 2 bases, with 11 bases between the two germline ends. The CDR3 loop spans 14 amino acids. Germline V gene data show CDR1 as MGHRA and CDR2 as YSYEKL. This CDR3 reads CASSRNPGNTEAFF. Written as DNA, the CDR3 is TGCGCCAGCAGCCGAAATCCGGGAAACACTGAAGCTTTCTTT.